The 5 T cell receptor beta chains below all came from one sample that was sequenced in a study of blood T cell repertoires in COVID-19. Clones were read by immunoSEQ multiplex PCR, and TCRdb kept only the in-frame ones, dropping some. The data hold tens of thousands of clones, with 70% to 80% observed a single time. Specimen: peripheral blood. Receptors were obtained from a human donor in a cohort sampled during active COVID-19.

The CDR3 here is CASSLSSQGNQPQHF. The DNA of the CDR3 is TGTGCCAGCAGCTTAAGTTCACAGGGCAATCAGCCCCAGCATTTT. This chain links TRBV7-2 with TRBJ1-5, with D perhaps TRBD1 (5 bases). V was shortened by 2 bases and J by 2 bases, with 10 bases between the two germline ends. The CDR3 contains 15 residues. CDR1 is SGHTA and CDR2 is FQGNSA in the germline V gene.

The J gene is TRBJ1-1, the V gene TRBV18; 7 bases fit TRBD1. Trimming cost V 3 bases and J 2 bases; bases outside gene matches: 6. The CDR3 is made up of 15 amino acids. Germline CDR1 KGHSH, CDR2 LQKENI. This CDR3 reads CASSPYGTDNTEAFF. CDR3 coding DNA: TGTGCCAGCTCACCTTACGGGACAGATAACACTGAAGCTTTCTTT.

The CDR3 nucleotides are TGTGCCAGCACCTCGGACAGGGGGCTTGGCTACACCTTC. Translation gives CASTSDRGLGYTF. The chain joins TRBV28 to TRBJ1-2; TRBD1 aligns across 11 bases. The CDR3 totals 13 residues. V lost 7 bases, J lost 7 bases, and 5 bases stayed unmatched. Germline V lookup: CDR1 MDHEN, CDR2 SYDVKM.

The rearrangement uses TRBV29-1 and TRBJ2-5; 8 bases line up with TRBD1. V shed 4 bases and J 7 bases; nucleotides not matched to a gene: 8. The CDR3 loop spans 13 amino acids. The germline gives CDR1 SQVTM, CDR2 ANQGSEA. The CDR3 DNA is TGCAGCGTTGTTACCAGGGGGCATGGGACCCAGTACTTC. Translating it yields CSVVTRGHGTQYF.

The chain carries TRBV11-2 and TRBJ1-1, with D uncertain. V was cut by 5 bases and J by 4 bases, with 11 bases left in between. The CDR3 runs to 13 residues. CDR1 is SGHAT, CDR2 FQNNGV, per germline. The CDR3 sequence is CASSQDTVTEAFF. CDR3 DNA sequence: TGTGCCAGCAGCCAAGATACAGTCACTGAAGCTTTCTTT.